This T cell receptor (beta chain) was identified in a study of blood T cell repertoires in COVID-19. Whole-study context: The origin of the acute and convalescent COVID-19 samples was the United States, Italy and Spain. T cells, B-cell-depleted T cells, or PBMCs supplied cDNA or gDNA.

In the authors' workflow: Estimation of nucleated cell counts was performed using reference gene primer amplification. The table came from immunoSEQ multiplex PCR; TCRdb's copy has only in-frame clones and leaves some out. V and J calls and clone size are given by that table; D and trimming were obtained from the DNA. The sample has over 150,000 clones, approximately 80% seen once. The sequence came from a woman between 45 and 65 years old with acute or convalescent COVID-19. Material for sequencing was peripheral blood.

The CDR3 coding sequence is TGTGCCAGCAGCTTGTATGCAGGGGCCCCCGGACGTCGTGGCTACACCTTC. Amino acid sequence: CASSLYAGAPGRRGYTF. The genes are TRBV5-4 and TRBJ1-2; possibly TRBD1 for D (6 bases). Germline V gene sequence: CDR1 SGHNT, CDR2 YYREEE (reference sequence). The V gene lost 1 base and the J gene lost 7 bases, with 23 bases spanning the gap. This CDR3 comprises 17 residues.